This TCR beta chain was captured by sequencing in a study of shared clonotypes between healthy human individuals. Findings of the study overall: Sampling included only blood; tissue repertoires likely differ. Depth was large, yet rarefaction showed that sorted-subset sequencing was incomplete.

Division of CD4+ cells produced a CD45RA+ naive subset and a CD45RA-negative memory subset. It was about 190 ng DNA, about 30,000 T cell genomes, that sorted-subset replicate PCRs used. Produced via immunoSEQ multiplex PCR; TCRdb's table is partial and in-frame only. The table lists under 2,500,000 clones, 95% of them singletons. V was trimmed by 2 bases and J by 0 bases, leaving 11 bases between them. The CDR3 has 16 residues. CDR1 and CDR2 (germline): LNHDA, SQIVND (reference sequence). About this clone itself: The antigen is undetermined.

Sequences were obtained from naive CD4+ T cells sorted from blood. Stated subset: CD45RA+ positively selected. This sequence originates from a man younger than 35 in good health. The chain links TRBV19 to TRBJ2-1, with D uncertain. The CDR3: CASSISRAPSYNEQFF. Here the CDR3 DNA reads TGTGCCAGTAGTATATCTAGAGCCCCCTCCTACAATGAGCAGTTCTTC.